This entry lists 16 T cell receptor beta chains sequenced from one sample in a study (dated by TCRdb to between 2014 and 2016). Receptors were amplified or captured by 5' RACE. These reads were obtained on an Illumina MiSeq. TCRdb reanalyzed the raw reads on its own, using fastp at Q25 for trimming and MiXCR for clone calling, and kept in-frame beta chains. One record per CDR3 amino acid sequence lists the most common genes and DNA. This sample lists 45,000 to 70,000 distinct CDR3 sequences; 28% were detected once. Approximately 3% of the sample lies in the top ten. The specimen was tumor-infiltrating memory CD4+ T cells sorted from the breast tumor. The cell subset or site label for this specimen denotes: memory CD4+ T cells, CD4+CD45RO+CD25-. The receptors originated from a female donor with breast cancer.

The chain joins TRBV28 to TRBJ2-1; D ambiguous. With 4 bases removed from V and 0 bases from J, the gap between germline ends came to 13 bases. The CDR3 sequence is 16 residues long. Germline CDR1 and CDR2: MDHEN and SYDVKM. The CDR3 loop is CASSSAATDSYNEQFF. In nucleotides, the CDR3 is TGTGCCAGCAGTTCAGCTGCAACAGACTCCTACAATGAGCAGTTCTTC.

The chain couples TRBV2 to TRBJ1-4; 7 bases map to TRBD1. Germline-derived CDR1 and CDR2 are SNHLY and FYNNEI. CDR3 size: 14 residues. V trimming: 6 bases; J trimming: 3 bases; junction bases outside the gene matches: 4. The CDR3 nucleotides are TGTGCCAGCAGATTGGGACAGCCTAATGAAAAACTGTTTTTT. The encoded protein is CASRLGQPNEKLFF. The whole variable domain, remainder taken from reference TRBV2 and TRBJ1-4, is EPEVTQTPSHQVTQMGQEVILRCVPISNHLYFYWYRQILGQKVEFLVSFYNNEISEKSEIFDDQFSVERPDGSNFTLKIRSTKLEDSAMYFCASRLGQPNEKLFFGSGTQLSVL.

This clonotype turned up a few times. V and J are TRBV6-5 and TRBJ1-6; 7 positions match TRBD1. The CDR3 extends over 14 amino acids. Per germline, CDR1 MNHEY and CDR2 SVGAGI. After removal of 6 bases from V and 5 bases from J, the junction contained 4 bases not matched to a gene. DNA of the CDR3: TGTGCCAGCAGAACGACAGGGAATAATTCACCCCTCCACTTT. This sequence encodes CASRTTGNNSPLHF.

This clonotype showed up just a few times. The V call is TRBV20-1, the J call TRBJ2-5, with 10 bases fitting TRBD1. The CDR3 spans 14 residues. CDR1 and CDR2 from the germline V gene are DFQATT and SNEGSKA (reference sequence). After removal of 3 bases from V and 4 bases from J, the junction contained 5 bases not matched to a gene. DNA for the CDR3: TGCAGTGCTAGGGGACAGGGGTCGGGAGAGACCCAGTACTTC. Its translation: CSARGQGSGETQYF.

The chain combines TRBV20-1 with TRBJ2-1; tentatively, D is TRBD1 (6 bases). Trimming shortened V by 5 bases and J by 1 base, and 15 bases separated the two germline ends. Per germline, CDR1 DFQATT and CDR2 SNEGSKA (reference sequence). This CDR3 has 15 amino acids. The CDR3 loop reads CSASRGGVSYNEQFF. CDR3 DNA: TGCAGTGCTTCTCGAGGGGGTGTGTCCTACAATGAGCAGTTCTTC.

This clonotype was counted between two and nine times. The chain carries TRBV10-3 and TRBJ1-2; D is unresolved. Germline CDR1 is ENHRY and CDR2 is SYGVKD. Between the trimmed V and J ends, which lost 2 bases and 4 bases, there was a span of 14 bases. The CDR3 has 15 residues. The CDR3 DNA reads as TGTGCCATCAGTGAGCCAAGGTCGGGGAGCTATGGCTACACCTTC. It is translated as CAISEPRSGSYGYTF.

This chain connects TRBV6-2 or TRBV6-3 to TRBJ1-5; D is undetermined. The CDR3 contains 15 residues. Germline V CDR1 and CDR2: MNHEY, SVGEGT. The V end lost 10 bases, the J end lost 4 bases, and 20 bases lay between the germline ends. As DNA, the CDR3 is TGTGCCAACACCTCCCGACCTGGGGAAAATCAGCCCCAGCATTTT. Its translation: CANTSRPGENQPQHF.

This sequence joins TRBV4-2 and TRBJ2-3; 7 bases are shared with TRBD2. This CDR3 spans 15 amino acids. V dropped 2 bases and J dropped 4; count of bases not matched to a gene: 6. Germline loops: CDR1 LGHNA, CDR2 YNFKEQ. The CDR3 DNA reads TGTGCCAGCAGCCAACGTACGGGAGGATCAGATACGCAGTATTTT. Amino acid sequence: CASSQRTGGSDTQYF.

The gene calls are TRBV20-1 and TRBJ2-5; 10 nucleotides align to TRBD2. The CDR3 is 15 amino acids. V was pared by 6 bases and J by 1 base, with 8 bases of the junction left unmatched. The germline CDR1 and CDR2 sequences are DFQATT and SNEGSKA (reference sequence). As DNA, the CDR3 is TGCAGTGCCCCGCCCCTAGCGGGAGCCCAAGAGACCCAGTACTTC. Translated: CSAPPLAGAQETQYF.

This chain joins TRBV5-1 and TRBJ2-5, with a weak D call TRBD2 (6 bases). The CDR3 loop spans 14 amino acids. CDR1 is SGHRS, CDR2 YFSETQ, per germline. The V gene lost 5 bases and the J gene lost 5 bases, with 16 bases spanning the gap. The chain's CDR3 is CASRSETGGETQYF. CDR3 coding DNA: TGCGCCAGCAGATCTGAGACTGGAGGGGAGACCCAGTACTTC.

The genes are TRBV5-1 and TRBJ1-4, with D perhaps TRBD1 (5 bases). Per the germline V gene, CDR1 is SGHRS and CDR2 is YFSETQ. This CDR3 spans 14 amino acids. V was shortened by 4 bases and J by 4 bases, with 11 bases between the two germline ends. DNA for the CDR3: TGCGCCAGCAGCCCGGGGACCTATAATGAAAAACTGTTTTTT. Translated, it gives CASSPGTYNEKLFF.

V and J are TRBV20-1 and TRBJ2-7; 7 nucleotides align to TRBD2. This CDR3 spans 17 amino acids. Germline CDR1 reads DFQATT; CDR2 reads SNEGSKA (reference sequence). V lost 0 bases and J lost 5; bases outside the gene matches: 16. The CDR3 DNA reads TGCAGTGCTAGAGATTTTAGCGGGCGCGTATTGTCGGACGAGCAGTACTTC. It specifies CSARDFSGRVLSDEQYF.

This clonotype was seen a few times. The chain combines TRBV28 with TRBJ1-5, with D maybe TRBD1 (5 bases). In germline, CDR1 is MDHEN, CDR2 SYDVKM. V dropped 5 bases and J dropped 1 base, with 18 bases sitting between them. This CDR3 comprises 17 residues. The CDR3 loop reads CASSQWRGGESNQPQHF. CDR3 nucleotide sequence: TGTGCCAGCAGTCAATGGCGGGGGGGGGAGAGCAATCAGCCCCAGCATTTT. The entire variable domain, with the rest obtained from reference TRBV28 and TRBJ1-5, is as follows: DVKVTQSSRYLVKRTGEKVFLECVQDMDHENMFWYRQDPGLGLRLIYFSYDVKMKEKGDIPEGYSVSREKKERFSLILESASTNQTSMYLCASSQWRGGESNQPQHFGDGTRLSIL.

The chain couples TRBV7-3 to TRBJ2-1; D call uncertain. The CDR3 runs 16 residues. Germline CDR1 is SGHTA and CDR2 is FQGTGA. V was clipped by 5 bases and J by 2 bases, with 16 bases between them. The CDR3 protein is CASSKNPRATYNEQFF. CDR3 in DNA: TGTGCCAGCAGCAAAAACCCCCGGGCAACCTACAATGAGCAGTTCTTC.

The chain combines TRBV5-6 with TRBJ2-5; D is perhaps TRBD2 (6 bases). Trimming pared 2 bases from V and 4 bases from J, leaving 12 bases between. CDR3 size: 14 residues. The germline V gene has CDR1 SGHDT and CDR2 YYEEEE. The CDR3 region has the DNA TGTGCCAGCAGCTTCAGGCAGGGAGGAGAGACCCAGTACTTC. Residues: CASSFRQGGETQYF.

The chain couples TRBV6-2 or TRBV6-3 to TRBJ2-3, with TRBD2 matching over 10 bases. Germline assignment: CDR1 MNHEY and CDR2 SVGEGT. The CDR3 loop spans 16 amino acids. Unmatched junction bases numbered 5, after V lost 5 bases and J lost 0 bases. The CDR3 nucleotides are TGTGCCAGCAGTCCCGGGACTAGCGCAAGCACAGATACGCAGTATTTT. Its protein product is CASSPGTSASTDTQYF.